These 31 T cell receptor beta chains came from one sample sequenced in a study of Ad26.COV2.S vaccination and SARS-CoV-2 variants. Profiling relied on immunoSEQ multiplex PCR, and the TCRdb table lists in-frame clones only, not all of them. Among roughly 180,000 clones listed, 70% to 90% were seen once. Sample: peripheral blood, taken after recovery from COVID-19. These receptor sequences come from a human donor who had recovered from COVID-19.

This clone came up once. The CDR3 spells CASSVAGTRGSDTQYF. CDR3 sequence (DNA): TGTGCCAGCAGCGTTGCCGGGACTAGGGGATCGGATACGCAGTATTTT. V usage is TRBV9 and J usage is TRBJ2-3, with 8 bases matching TRBD2. CDR1 SGDLS and CDR2 YYNGEE come from the germline V gene. This CDR3 spans 16 amino acids. Losses at the gene ends were 2 bases for V and 6 bases for J; bases not matched to a gene: 11.

V and J are TRBV6-6 and TRBJ2-2; D may be TRBD2 (6 bases). V was clipped by 6 bases and J by 6 bases, with 17 bases between them. The CDR3 is 15 amino acids. CDR1 and CDR2 from the germline V gene are MNHNY and SVGAGI (reference sequence). The CDR3 loop reads CASRGLQGGAGELFF. In DNA, the CDR3 is TGTGCCAGCAGAGGGCTCCAAGGCGGGGCCGGGGAGCTGTTTTTT.

This chain connects TRBV27 to TRBJ1-1, with D possibly matching TRBD1 (6 bases). V was shortened by 6 bases and J by 6 bases, with 14 bases between the two germline ends. Looked up from germline, CDR1 is MNHEY and CDR2 is SMNVEV (reference sequence). The CDR3 length is 13 residues. The CDR3 protein is CASSPIGGAEAFF. DNA of the CDR3: TGTGCCAGCAGCCCTATAGGGGGGGCTGAAGCTTTCTTT.

The chain joins TRBV11-3 to TRBJ2-7; TRBD2 is a possible D gene (5 bases). CDR3 length: 14 amino acids. Trimming took 0 bases from V and 6 from J, leaving 12 bases between them. Germline CDR1 SGHNT, CDR2 YENEEA. In DNA, the CDR3 is TGTGCCAGCAGCTTAGACGCCAGGACTGGCGAGCAGTACTTC. This gives the protein CASSLDARTGEQYF.

CDR3 coding DNA: TGTGCCAGCAGTTTAGCCGACTCCGATTCACCCCTCCACTTT. Its protein product is CASSLADSDSPLHF. The V and J genes are TRBV28 and TRBJ1-6; D gene uncertain. V was trimmed by 2 bases and J by 8 bases, leaving 10 bases between them. The germline V gene has CDR1 MDHEN and CDR2 SYDVKM. This CDR3 has 14 amino acids.

Here the CDR3 reads CASSQGAAGSCQETQYF. CDR3 coding DNA: TGCGCCAGCAGTCAAGGCGCAGCAGGCAGCTGCCAAGAGACCCAGTACTTC. The chain links TRBV23-1 to TRBJ2-5; D call uncertain. TRBV23-1 is an ORF; its function is uncertain. The CDR3 consists of 17 residues. V lost 2 bases to trimming and J lost 1 base, with 17 bases between them.

This clone has more than one count but fewer than ten. The chain employs TRBV11-3 and TRBJ2-1; unclear D gene. Trimming took off 1 base at V and 5 bases at J, with 9 bases between the two ends. The CDR3 is 14 amino acids. CDR1 is SGHNT, CDR2 YENEEA, per germline. In DNA form, the CDR3 reads TGTGCCAGCAGCTTAGGCCAATATCACAATGAGCAGTTCTTC. This encodes CASSLGQYHNEQFF.

The rearrangement joins TRBV5-4 to TRBJ2-2; D perhaps matches TRBD2 (5 bases). Trimming stripped 6 bases from V and 2 bases from J, with 17 bases between. Germline CDR1 and CDR2: SGHNT and YYREEE (reference sequence). The CDR3 contains 16 residues. The chain's CDR3 is CASNSPGLTNTGELFF. The CDR3 bases are TGTGCCAGCAACTCTCCCGGACTGACCAACACCGGGGAGCTGTTTTTT.

This chain joins TRBV7-2 and TRBJ2-1; 11 nucleotides agree with TRBD2. The CDR3 runs 15 residues. The trim removed 0 bases at V and 12 bases at J, leaving 7 bases unmatched. Germline-derived CDR1 and CDR2 are SGHTA and FQGNSA. The CDR3 here is CASSLASGGARGQFF. For the CDR3, the DNA is TGTGCCAGCAGCTTAGCTAGCGGGGGGGCCAGAGGGCAGTTCTTC.

This chain links TRBV5-4 with TRBJ1-2; TRBD1 agrees at 8 bases. Germline-derived CDR1 and CDR2 are SGHNT and YYREEE (reference sequence). The CDR3 sequence is 14 residues long. The junction had 8 bases not matched to a gene; V was cut back by 5 bases and J by 5 bases. CDR3 amino acids: CASSIQGAQYGYTF. CDR3 DNA: TGTGCCAGCAGTATCCAGGGGGCGCAATATGGCTACACCTTC.

The J gene is TRBJ1-6, the V gene TRBV9; D perhaps matches TRBD1 (6 bases). CDR1 is SGDLS and CDR2 is YYNGEE in the germline V gene. The CDR3 runs to 17 residues. The V end was cut by 0 bases, the J end by 8 bases, with 18 bases between. The CDR3: CASSVEGRGRNYSPLHF. The CDR3 DNA follows: TGTGCCAGCAGCGTAGAAGGCAGGGGACGAAATTATTCACCCCTCCACTTT.

J is TRBJ1-1 and V is TRBV9; TRBD1 is a possible D gene (6 bases). The V gene lost 0 bases and the J gene lost 5 bases, with 11 bases spanning the gap. Germline CDR1 SGDLS, CDR2 YYNGEE. The CDR3 is made up of 14 amino acids. The CDR3 nucleotides read TGTGCCAGCAGCGTAGGGAGGGACATAACTGAAGCTTTCTTT. This encodes CASSVGRDITEAFF. Full variable domain (missing parts from reference TRBV9 and TRBJ1-1): DSGVTQTPKHLITATGQRVTLRCSPRSGDLSVYWYQQSLDQGLQFLIQYYNGEERAKGNILERFSAQQFPDLHSELNLSSLELGDSALYFCASSVGRDITEAFFGQGTRLTVV.

This chain links TRBV10-3 with TRBJ2-3; 10 bases fit TRBD2. The CDR3 sequence is 17 residues long. CDR1 is ENHRY and CDR2 is SYGVKD in the germline V gene. With V trimmed by 3 bases and J by 5 bases, 11 bases remained unmatched. DNA of the CDR3: TGTGCCATCAGTGAAAGGGTGACTAGCGGGTTGGAAGATACGCAGTATTTT. It yields the protein CAISERVTSGLEDTQYF.

The V call is TRBV7-3, the J call TRBJ2-1, with a weak D call TRBD1 (6 bases). V was shortened by 6 bases and J by 10 bases, with 16 bases between the two germline ends. The CDR3 length is 13 residues. Germline V gene data show CDR1 as SGHTA and CDR2 as FQGTGA. In DNA, the CDR3 is TGTGCCAGCAGTCCTATGCCAGGGGACGAGCAGTTCTTC. Its protein product is CASSPMPGDEQFF.

The rearrangement joins TRBV18 to TRBJ2-1; perhaps TRBD1 as D (5 bases). CDR1 and CDR2 from the germline V gene are KGHSH and LQKENI. The V end lost 3 bases, the J end lost 14 bases, and 11 bases lay between the germline ends. CDR3 size: 11 residues. CDR3 in amino acids: CASSPSGAEFF. For the CDR3, the DNA is TGTGCCAGCTCACCCTCTGGGGCGGAGTTCTTC.

The chain joins TRBV21-1 to TRBJ2-6; the table's TRBD2 call for D was not verified on the DNA. TRBV21-1 is deemed a pseudogene. The CDR3 has 17 amino acids. In DNA form, the CDR3 reads TGTGCCAGCCGAGAGGGCCCGGAGGGTCCTGGGGCCAACGTCCTGACTTTC. This gives the protein CASREGPEGPGANVLTF.

The rearrangement links TRBV15 to TRBJ2-3; D possibly corresponds to TRBD1 (5 bases). Trimming removed 0 bases at V and 1 base at J, with 11 bases between. The germline V gene has CDR1 LNHNV and CDR2 YYDKDF (reference sequence). The CDR3 covers 16 residues. The CDR3 DNA follows: TGTGCCACCAGCAGAGATCCCAGGGCGCGCACAGATACGCAGTATTTT. Its translation: CATSRDPRARTDTQYF.

This chain uses TRBV3-1 (or the pseudogene TRBV3-2) with TRBJ2-5; TRBD2 matches 8 bases. CDR1 is LGHDT, CDR2 YNNKEL, per germline (reference sequence). The CDR3 loop spans 15 amino acids. J gave up 10 bases and V 1 base, and 11 bases lay outside the gene matches. This CDR3 reads CASSQAGRDLLGQYF. The CDR3 nucleotides are TGTGCCAGCAGCCAAGCCGGGAGGGATCTACTTGGCCAGTACTTC.

This sequence joins TRBV2 and TRBJ2-3, with no clear D. Germline V gene sequence: CDR1 SNHLY, CDR2 FYNNEI. With 4 bases removed from V and 5 bases from J, the gap between germline ends came to 10 bases. The CDR3 runs 13 residues. The CDR3 protein is CASSARRQDTQYF. CDR3 nucleotide sequence: TGTGCCAGCAGTGCGCGCCGCCAAGATACGCAGTATTTT.

The chain employs TRBV5-6 and TRBJ1-1; TRBD1 matches 8 bases. With 2 bases clipped from V and 6 bases from J, the junction kept 6 bases outside the gene matches. From germline, CDR1 is SGHDT and CDR2 YYEEEE. The CDR3 has 14 amino acids. In DNA, the CDR3 is TGTGCCAGCAGCTTCCGGGACAGGAGGTCTGAAGCTTTCTTT. It yields the protein CASSFRDRRSEAFF.

The chain employs TRBV2 and TRBJ2-3; a weak D match, TRBD1 (6 bases). V gave up 1 base and J gave up 4 bases, with 9 bases separating them. Germline V gene lookup returns CDR1 SNHLY and CDR2 FYNNEI. There are 14 residues in the CDR3. This CDR3 is CASSEEQGADTQYF. CDR3 DNA: TGTGCCAGCAGTGAAGAACAGGGCGCAGATACGCAGTATTTT.

This clone was picked up one time. This chain uses TRBV5-1 with TRBJ2-1; the D gene is possibly TRBD2 (6 bases). This CDR3 has 15 residues. The germline V and J ends were trimmed by 6 bases and 5 bases, with 18 bases remaining between them. CDR1 SGHRS and CDR2 YFSETQ come from the germline V gene. For the CDR3, the DNA is TGCGCCAGCACCAGAGTATTAGCGGCGAACAATGAGCAGTTCTTC. It codes for CASTRVLAANNEQFF. Together with reference TRBV5-1 and TRBJ2-1, the CDR3 gives the full variable domain: KAGVTQTPRYLIKTRGQQVTLSCSPISGHRSVSWYQQTPGQGLQFLFEYFSETQRNKGNFPGRFSGRQFSNSRSEMNVSTLELGDSALYLCASTRVLAANNEQFFGPGTRLTVL.

V usage is TRBV5-4 and J usage is TRBJ2-7; TRBD2 agrees at 10 bases. Germline V gene lookup returns CDR1 SGHNT and CDR2 YYREEE (reference sequence). The CDR3 runs to 14 residues. The trim removed 0 bases at V and 5 bases at J, leaving 2 bases unmatched. The CDR3 reads CASSLVTSGDEQYF. CDR3 sequence (DNA): TGTGCCAGCAGCTTGGTTACTAGCGGGGACGAGCAGTACTTC.

The rearrangement uses TRBV18 and TRBJ1-6; no firm D call. The CDR3 loop spans 13 amino acids. Germline CDR1 is KGHSH and CDR2 is LQKENI. Trimming took 4 bases from V and 9 from J, leaving 10 bases between them. The CDR3 loop reads CASSLGEFSPLHF. The CDR3 DNA reads as TGTGCCAGCTCACTGGGAGAGTTTTCACCCCTCCACTTT.

This chain uses TRBV28 with TRBJ1-4; D gene uncertain. Germline V gives CDR1 MDHEN, CDR2 SYDVKM. Trimming stripped 2 bases from V and 7 bases from J, with 5 bases between. The CDR3 runs 12 residues. The CDR3 region is CASSLMGEKLFF. The CDR3 DNA reads as TGTGCCAGCAGTTTAATGGGTGAAAAACTGTTTTTT.

This rearrangement joins TRBV10-3 to TRBJ2-1, with a weak D call TRBD2 (5 bases). Trimming left V 4 bases short and J 2 bases short, with 15 bases between. Germline CDR1 reads ENHRY; CDR2 reads SYGVKD. There are 16 residues in the CDR3. The CDR3 region is CAISVASLVTYNEQFF. In DNA form, the CDR3 reads TGTGCCATCAGTGTGGCTTCACTAGTTACCTACAATGAGCAGTTCTTC.

This chain uses TRBV12-3 or TRBV12-4 with TRBJ1-2, with TRBD1 identical over 9 bases. Trimming cost V 3 bases and J 4 bases; bases outside gene matches: 0. CDR3 length equals 13 residues. CDR3 residues: CASSLTGGYGYTF. In nucleotides, the CDR3 is TGTGCCAGCAGTTTGACAGGGGGCTATGGCTACACCTTC.

The gene calls are TRBV12-3 or TRBV12-4 and TRBJ2-1, with a tentative D call TRBD2 (6 bases). The CDR3 covers 12 residues. Trimming removed 5 bases from V and 10 bases from J, with 12 bases in between. The CDR3 loop is CASSGLSGEQFF. Written as DNA, the CDR3 is TGTGCCAGCAGTGGACTATCCGGGGAGCAGTTCTTC.

The gene calls are TRBV6-1 and TRBJ2-7, with D unclear. Deletions cut 2 bases from V and 1 base from J, with 6 bases between. Germline V CDR1 and CDR2: MNHNS, SASEGT. This CDR3 comprises 13 residues. CDR3 loop: CASSEWGSYEQYF. The CDR3 nucleotides read TGTGCCAGCAGTGAATGGGGATCCTACGAGCAGTACTTC.

This clone came up once. This chain joins TRBV5-1 and TRBJ2-1; 8 bases are shared with TRBD2. V trimming: 5 bases; J trimming: 11 bases; junction bases outside the gene matches: 9. The CDR3 consists of 13 residues. Germline assignment: CDR1 SGHRS and CDR2 YFSETQ. CDR3 sequence reads: CASRGELAAQQFF. CDR3 nucleotides: TGCGCCAGCAGGGGCGAACTAGCGGCTCAGCAGTTCTTC. Combining the CDR3 with reference TRBV5-1 and TRBJ2-1 gives the whole variable domain KAGVTQTPRYLIKTRGQQVTLSCSPISGHRSVSWYQQTPGQGLQFLFEYFSETQRNKGNFPGRFSGRQFSNSRSEMNVSTLELGDSALYLCASRGELAAQQFFGPGTRLTVL.

V gene TRBV4-1 combines with J gene TRBJ1-1; D unresolved. Looked up from germline, CDR1 is MGHRA and CDR2 is YSYEKL. This CDR3 comprises 17 residues. Trimming left V 3 bases short and J 6 bases short, with 23 bases between. The CDR3 loop reads CASSQEWLAEGVAEAFF. The CDR3 nucleotides read TGCGCCAGCAGCCAGGAATGGTTGGCGGAGGGAGTCGCTGAAGCTTTCTTT.